The 27 T cell receptor beta chains below come from one sample, sequenced in a study of beta chain features in type 1 diabetes. The entirety of the isolated RNA underwent reverse transcription, so expressed TCRB transcripts were sequenced. Using immunoSEQ multiplex PCR, the repertoire was profiled, and TCRdb retains in-frame clones only, with some absent. The sample includes under 450,000 clones, approximately 14% of them seen just once. Material: naive CD4+ T cells from blood. Every receptor here comes from a man aged 25 to 45 in good health.

The chain combines TRBV27 with TRBJ1-4; D remains ambiguous. CDR1 and CDR2 (germline): MNHEY, SMNVEV (reference sequence). V gave up 4 bases and J gave up 3 bases, with 24 bases separating them. This CDR3 region has 19 residues. CDR3 sequence (DNA): TGTGCCAGCAGTTACTCAAGGGAATATGGAGGCCCGGCTAATGAAAAACTGTTTTTT. Translation gives CASSYSREYGGPANEKLFF.

The CDR3 here is CASSLNMALREKLFF. For the CDR3, the DNA is TGTGCCAGCAGCTTAAATATGGCTCTAAGGGAAAAACTGTTTTTT. The rearrangement links TRBV11-2 to TRBJ1-4; D not resolved. Germline assignment: CDR1 SGHAT and CDR2 FQNNGV. The CDR3 extends over 15 amino acids. V was trimmed by 2 bases and J by 8 bases, leaving 15 bases between them.

This clone was counted between two and nine times. The rearrangement links TRBV10-3 to TRBJ2-5, with a tentative D call TRBD1 (5 bases). The CDR3 length is 16 residues. Germline CDR1 ENHRY, CDR2 SYGVKD. V shed 0 bases and J shed 5 bases, with 16 bases lying between them. The CDR3 here is CAISESGQGGHETQYF. The DNA of the CDR3 is TGTGCCATCAGTGAGTCTGGGCAGGGCGGACACGAGACCCAGTACTTC.

This clone has just a few counts. The chain employs TRBV25-1 and TRBJ2-1; possibly TRBD2 for D (5 bases). V lost 1 base to trimming and J lost 1 base, with 11 bases between them. The CDR3 runs to 16 residues. Germline V gives CDR1 MGHDK, CDR2 SYGVNS. CDR3 DNA sequence: TGTGCCAGCAGTGAATTAACCAGCGGATCCTACAATGAGCAGTTCTTC. Protein: CASSELTSGSYNEQFF.

Turning to this clone: The same CDR3 also results from other DNA sequences found in this sample. This chain connects TRBV7-9 to TRBJ2-3; 7 nucleotides match TRBD1. The CDR3 is made up of 12 amino acids. Trimming removed 5 bases from V and 5 bases from J; junction bases left unmatched: 1. Germline assignment: CDR1 SEHNR and CDR2 FQNEAQ (reference sequence). This chain's CDR3 is CASSRTGDTQYF. For the CDR3, the DNA is TGTGCCAGCAGCCGGACAGGAGATACGCAGTATTTT.

The sample holds a few counts of this clone. V usage is TRBV4-3 and J usage is TRBJ1-4, with TRBD1 matching 7 bases. The germline V gene has CDR1 LGHNA and CDR2 YSLEER. With 3 bases clipped from V and 7 bases from J, the junction kept 11 bases outside the gene matches. The CDR3 is 16 amino acids. The CDR3 DNA follows: TGCGCCAGCAGCCAGGGCAGACAGGGAATGGGTGAAAAACTGTTTTTT. Protein product: CASSQGRQGMGEKLFF.

The chain employs TRBV30 and TRBJ2-7; D is perhaps TRBD2 (6 bases). CDR3 length equals 14 residues. V was pared by 3 bases and J by 4 bases, with 16 bases between. Germline CDR1 and CDR2: GTSNPN and SVGIG (reference sequence). CDR3 coding DNA: TGTGCCTGGAGCCCGGGGACTCGCCAATACGAGCAGTACGTC. Its translation: CAWSPGTRQYEQYV.

In its sample, this clone was seen once. V is TRBV9 and J is TRBJ2-3; D is tentatively TRBD1 or TRBD2 (5 bases each). CDR1 and CDR2 (germline): SGDLS, YYNGEE. Trimming shortened V by 3 bases and J by 5 bases, and 10 bases separated the two germline ends. This CDR3 is 13 amino acids long. The CDR3 DNA reads as TGTGCCAGCAGCGCTTGGGGGTTAGATACGCAGTATTTT. Translating gives CASSAWGLDTQYF. The complete variable domain, with remaining parts taken from reference TRBV9 and TRBJ2-3, reads DSGVTQTPKHLITATGQRVTLRCSPRSGDLSVYWYQQSLDQGLQFLIQYYNGEERAKGNILERFSAQQFPDLHSELNLSSLELGDSALYFCASSAWGLDTQYFGPGTRLTVL.

The gene calls are TRBV30 and TRBJ2-1; D might be TRBD2 (6 bases). The CDR3 loop spans 14 amino acids. Germline CDR1 and CDR2: GTSNPN and SVGIG (reference sequence). V lost 1 base and J lost 9, with 16 bases in between. The CDR3 sequence: CAWSGRGDMGEQFF. The CDR3 nucleotides read TGTGCCTGGAGTGGGCGGGGTGATATGGGTGAGCAGTTCTTC.

Details on this clone: The sample carries other DNA sequences with the same CDR3. The chain joins TRBV30 to TRBJ1-1; D unclear. CDR3 size: 13 residues. Looked up from germline, CDR1 is GTSNPN and CDR2 is SVGIG (reference sequence). Trimming shortened V by 0 bases and J by 1 base, and 6 bases separated the two germline ends. In DNA form, the CDR3 reads TGTGCCTGGAGTGTAAAACGGAACACTGAAGCTTTCTTT. This sequence encodes CAWSVKRNTEAFF.

In regard to this clone: A far larger clone differs by one base, so this is likely a read error. Other nucleotide sequences from this sample produce the same CDR3. V usage is TRBV11-2 and J usage is TRBJ2-7; unclear D gene. The CDR3 totals 11 residues. The germline gives CDR1 SGHAT, CDR2 FQNNGV. V was trimmed by 5 bases and J by 1 base, leaving 3 bases between them. The CDR3 spells CASSPSYEQYF. The CDR3 DNA reads TGTGCCAGCAGCCCGTCCTACGAGCAGTACTTC.

The genes are TRBV30 and TRBJ1-4; D gene uncertain. CDR1 is GTSNPN, CDR2 SVGIG, per germline (reference sequence). The CDR3 has 15 amino acids. The V gene lost 3 bases and the J gene lost 4 bases, with 15 bases spanning the gap. The CDR3 region is CAWSVWAGDNEKLFF. The CDR3 nucleotides read TGTGCCTGGAGCGTCTGGGCCGGGGATAATGAAAAACTGTTTTTT. Full variable domain (rest looked up from reference TRBV30 and TRBJ1-4): SQTIHQWPATLVQPVGSPLSLECTVEGTSNPNLYWYRQAAGRGLQLLFYSVGIGQISSEVPQNLSASRPQDRQFILSSKKLLLSDSGFYLCAWSVWAGDNEKLFFGSGTQLSVL.

The rearrangement joins TRBV19 to TRBJ2-3, with TRBD2 matching over 12 bases. CDR3 length: 15 residues. The germline V gene encodes CDR1 LNHDA and CDR2 SQIVND (reference sequence). The V segment lost 6 bases and the J segment 5 bases; nucleotides outside the gene matches: 6. The CDR3 region has the DNA TGTGCCAGTAGCCTACTAGCGGGAGGAGGAGATACGCAGTATTTT. Its translation is CASSLLAGGGDTQYF.

V and J are TRBV11-3 and TRBJ2-3, with 9 bases identical to TRBD2. The CDR3 is made up of 14 amino acids. Germline V gene data show CDR1 as SGHNT and CDR2 as YENEEA. Trimming at V came to 4 bases and at J to 6 bases, leaving 5 bases not matched to a gene. CDR3 amino acids: CASSSAGGRDTQYF. DNA for the CDR3: TGTGCCAGCAGCTCAGCGGGAGGTCGGGATACGCAGTATTTT.

The chain has TRBV29-1 and TRBJ2-7, with a possible D match to TRBD2 (5 bases). This CDR3 comprises 12 residues. V shed 5 bases and J shed 3 bases, with 11 bases lying between them. The germline CDR1 and CDR2 sequences are SQVTM and ANQGSEA. CDR3 in DNA: TGCAGCGTTTTGGGAGCTTTCTACGAGCAGTACTTC. It encodes CSVLGAFYEQYF.

This clone was seen only a few times. DNA of the CDR3: TGTGCCAGCAGCAATCAGGAAGACTCCTACGAGCAGTACGTC. Protein sequence: CASSNQEDSYEQYV. This chain links TRBV21-1 with TRBJ2-7. TRBV21-1 is classified as a pseudogene. This CDR3 region has 14 residues.

CDR3 nucleotides: TGCAGCGTTGAGCCGGGGAGGTATGGCTACACCTTC. This translates into CSVEPGRYGYTF. The rearrangement links TRBV29-1 to TRBJ1-2; D not certain. V shed 3 bases and J shed 5 bases, with 10 bases lying between them. This CDR3 is built from 12 residues. The germline CDR1 and CDR2 sequences are SQVTM and ANQGSEA.

In this sample, this clone turned up a few times. The gene calls are TRBV4-3 and TRBJ2-2, with D hard to call. The CDR3 sequence is 13 residues long. Trimming pared 2 bases from V and 9 bases from J, leaving 10 bases between. CDR1 LGHNA and CDR2 YSLEER come from the germline V gene. CDR3 amino acids: CASSQQAQWELFF. The CDR3 nucleotides read TGCGCCAGCAGCCAACAGGCGCAGTGGGAGCTGTTTTTT.

The chain has TRBV7-9 and TRBJ2-5; maybe TRBD1 (6 bases). The CDR3 loop spans 16 amino acids. Germline V gene data show CDR1 as SEHNR and CDR2 as FQNEAQ (reference sequence). Trimming removed 1 base at V and 2 bases at J, with 14 bases between. The DNA of the CDR3 is TGTGCCAGCAGCTTAGTAGATATGACAGGTCAAGAGACCCAGTACTTC. It codes for CASSLVDMTGQETQYF.

This chain links TRBV7-2 with TRBJ2-5; no firm D call. Germline CDR1 is SGHTA and CDR2 is FQGNSA. Trimming took 4 bases from V and 2 from J, leaving 8 bases between them. The CDR3 has 13 amino acids. The CDR3 spells CASSSRWQETQYF. Here the CDR3 DNA reads TGTGCCAGCAGCTCAAGATGGCAAGAGACCCAGTACTTC.

This clone was detected a few times. The V call is TRBV14, the J call TRBJ1-1; D remains ambiguous. Trimming shortened V by 3 bases and J by 1 base, and 12 bases separated the two germline ends. The length of the CDR3 is 15 residues. Germline V lookup: CDR1 SGHDN, CDR2 FVKESK. CDR3 bases: TGTGCCAGCAGCCAGTTAAGAAAGGGGAACACTGAAGCTTTCTTT. It specifies CASSQLRKGNTEAFF. Looking up the rest from reference TRBV14 and TRBJ1-1 gives the full variable domain: EAGVTQFPSHSVIEKGQTVTLRCDPISGHDNLYWYRRVMGKEIKFLLHFVKESKQDESGMPNNRFLAERTGGTYSTLKVQPAELEDSGVYFCASSQLRKGNTEAFFGQGTRLTVV.

V is TRBV27 and J is TRBJ1-1; a possible D gene is TRBD1 (6 bases). There are 13 residues in the CDR3. Between the trimmed V and J ends, which lost 6 bases and 0 bases, there was a span of 8 bases. Germline-derived CDR1 and CDR2 are MNHEY and SMNVEV (reference sequence). The CDR3 sequence: CASSTGLNTEAFF. The CDR3 DNA sequence: TGTGCCAGCAGCACAGGGTTGAACACTGAAGCTTTCTTT.

V and J are TRBV7-2 and TRBJ1-1; the D gene is possibly TRBD1 (5 bases). Per the germline V gene, CDR1 is SGHTA and CDR2 is FQGNSA. Trimming took 6 bases from V and 0 from J, leaving 11 bases between them. CDR3 size: 14 residues. DNA for the CDR3: TGTGCCAGCAGGAACAGGAGGATGAACACTGAAGCTTTCTTT. It codes for CASRNRRMNTEAFF. The whole variable domain, remainder taken from reference TRBV7-2 and TRBJ1-1, is GAGVSQSPSNKVTEKGKDVELRCDPISGHTALYWYRQSLGQGLEFLIYFQGNSAPDKSGLPSDRFSAERTGGSVSTLTIQRTQQEDSAVYLCASRNRRMNTEAFFGQGTRLTVV.

This clone was seen more than once but under ten times. The CDR3 DNA is TGTGCCAGCAGTTACGGGACAGCCCAAGAGACCCAGTACTTC. Translated, it gives CASSYGTAQETQYF. The chain has TRBV6-6 and TRBJ2-5, with 7 nucleotides matching TRBD1. The J segment lost 1 base and the V segment lost 2 bases, leaving 1 base of the junction unmatched. The CDR3 totals 14 residues. Per germline, CDR1 MNHNY and CDR2 SVGAGI (reference sequence).

The V gene is TRBV5-8, the J gene TRBJ1-4; unclear D gene. Trimming removed 5 bases from V and 4 bases from J, with 18 bases in between. The CDR3 is 16 amino acids. Looked up from germline, CDR1 is SGHTS and CDR2 is YDEGEE. The CDR3 DNA reads TGTGCCAGCAGTCGCTCAAAGGGTGGTTTTAATGAAAAACTGTTTTTT. This translates into CASSRSKGGFNEKLFF.

The sample holds a few counts of this clone. V usage is TRBV5-4 and J usage is TRBJ2-1; 8 positions match TRBD2. This CDR3 spans 17 amino acids. J gave up 7 bases and V 0 bases, and 12 bases lay outside the gene matches. The V gene's germline CDR1 is SGHNT and CDR2 YYREEE (reference sequence). DNA for the CDR3: TGTGCCAGCAGCTTGGAGCCTACGGGGGGGAGTTGGAATGAGCAGTTCTTC. This codes for CASSLEPTGGSWNEQFF. Based on the CDR3 plus reference TRBV5-4 and TRBJ2-1, the full variable domain is ETGVTQSPTHLIKTRGQQVTLRCSSQSGHNTVSWYQQALGQGPQFIFQYYREEENGRGNFPPRFSGLQFPNYSSELNVNALELDDSALYLCASSLEPTGGSWNEQFFGPGTRLTVL.

This clone turned up a few times. The chain is built from TRBV10-3 and TRBJ2-6, with D possibly matching TRBD1 (5 bases). The V end was cut by 4 bases, the J end by 2 bases, with 9 bases between. CDR1 and CDR2 from the germline V gene are ENHRY and SYGVKD. The CDR3 is made up of 15 amino acids. The DNA of the CDR3 is TGTGCCATCAGTGCACAGGATGCTGGGGCCAACGTCCTGACTTTC. Protein product: CAISAQDAGANVLTF.